The 6 T cell receptor beta chains reported below all come from one sample, sequenced in a study of OX40 agonist ivuxolimab in advanced cancers. Profiling relied on immunoSEQ multiplex PCR, and the TCRdb table lists in-frame clones only, not all of them. Altogether more than 50,000 clones are present, 79% being singletons, with the ten largest covering around 2.5%. The sequencing used CD4+ or CD8+ T cells sorted from blood, collected in a trial of the OX40 agonist ivuxolimab. Source of these receptors: an adult with an advanced solid tumor such as melanoma, head and neck, liver or kidney cancer.

The chain couples TRBV5-1 to TRBJ1-1; D perhaps matches TRBD1 (5 bases). Germline loops: CDR1 SGHRS, CDR2 YFSETQ. V was pared by 4 bases and J by 3 bases, with 22 bases between. This CDR3 region has 17 residues. CDR3 loop: CASSQLGLWGLDTEAFF. As DNA, the CDR3 is TGCGCCAGCAGCCAACTTGGACTATGGGGCCTGGACACTGAAGCTTTCTTT.

The chain combines TRBV7-9 with TRBJ1-1, with 7 bases aligning to TRBD1. Germline V gene sequence: CDR1 SEHNR, CDR2 FQNEAQ (reference sequence). This CDR3 contains 13 residues. Trimming took 5 bases from V and 8 from J; bases not matched to a gene: 8. The CDR3 region is CASSVTDRDEAFF. For the CDR3, the DNA is TGTGCCAGCAGCGTAACCGACAGGGACGAAGCTTTCTTT.

The chain recombines TRBV7-8 with TRBJ2-5; the D gene is possibly TRBD1 (6 bases). Germline V gives CDR1 SGHVS, CDR2 FQNEAQ. V lost 5 bases and J 5 bases, leaving 12 bases between the germline ends. CDR3 size: 13 residues. CDR3 in DNA: TGTGCCAGCAGCATTGACAGGAGCGAGACCCAGTACTTC. Residues: CASSIDRSETQYF.

The chain links TRBV4-3 to TRBJ1-2; TRBD1 matches at 8 bases. CDR3 size: 14 residues. CDR1 LGHNA and CDR2 YSLEER come from the germline V gene. V lost 3 bases, J lost 6 bases, and 6 bases stayed unmatched. The CDR3 region is CASSQDRDINGYTF. The CDR3 DNA reads TGCGCCAGCAGCCAGGACAGGGATATCAATGGCTACACCTTC.

This sequence joins TRBV28 and TRBJ2-4; D gene ambiguous. From germline, CDR1 is MDHEN and CDR2 SYDVKM. The V end lost 8 bases, the J end lost 3 bases, and 11 bases lay between the germline ends. This CDR3 has 13 residues. The CDR3: CASRSRVKNIQYF. The CDR3 DNA is TGTGCCAGCCGATCCCGAGTCAAAAACATTCAGTACTTC.

V is TRBV6-1 and J is TRBJ1-3; TRBD1 is a possible D gene (5 bases). Germline loops: CDR1 MNHNS, CDR2 SASEGT. CDR3 size: 13 residues. Between the trimmed V and J ends, which lost 6 bases and 9 bases, there was a span of 15 bases. The CDR3 DNA reads as TGTGCCAGCAGGAGGCAGGGCGAGGGCACCATATATTTT. The encoded protein is CASRRQGEGTIYF.